Described below is a single TCR beta chain sequence and its context. Per the original data handling: The assay estimated nucleated cells by amplifying reference gene primers. The table came from immunoSEQ multiplex PCR; TCRdb's copy has only in-frame clones and leaves some out. V and J calls and clone size are given by that table; D and trimming were obtained from the DNA. The sample contains about 300,000 clones, approximately 85% of which appear only once. This record belongs to a study of blood T cell repertoires in COVID-19. Whole-study context: Italy, Spain and the United States were the sources of the convalescent and acute COVID-19 samples. Sample material is recorded as cDNA or gDNA derived from T cells, B-cell-depleted T cells, or PBMCs.

V was pared by 3 bases and J by 0 bases, with 12 bases between. The V gene's germline CDR1 is SGHDT and CDR2 YYEEEE. The CDR3 has 15 amino acids. The sequencing input was peripheral blood. The origin of this receptor is a man aged 18 to 29 with active or convalescent COVID-19. V gene TRBV5-6 combines with J gene TRBJ1-2; perhaps TRBD1 as D (5 bases). The CDR3 DNA follows: TGTGCCAGCAGCTCCCCAGGGATAGCTAACTATGGCTACACCTTC. This encodes CASSSPGIANYGYTF.